This passage covers 28 T cell receptor beta chains from one sample sequenced in a study of blood T cell repertoires in COVID-19. This table comes from immunoSEQ multiplex PCR, and its TCRdb copy is limited to in-frame clones, with some not included. The sample lists 250,000 or so clones, about four fifths occurring once. Material for sequencing was PBMCs or T cells enriched from blood (not recorded which). The receptors were gathered from a woman between 40 and 55 years old who had been exposed to COVID-19.

This rearrangement joins TRBV7-9 to TRBJ2-1; 11 bases are shared with TRBD2. Germline lookup yields CDR1 SEHNR and CDR2 FQNEAQ (reference sequence). The CDR3 loop spans 18 amino acids. V trimming: 3 bases; J trimming: 6 bases; junction bases outside the gene matches: 13. The CDR3 nucleotides read TGTGCCAGCAGCTTCACGAGACTAGCGGGGAAGGGTACCAATGAGCAGTTCTTC. It is translated as CASSFTRLAGKGTNEQFF.

This clone was recorded only once. The chain has TRBV7-3 and TRBJ1-6; TRBD1 aligns across 7 bases. Germline V gene lookup returns CDR1 SGHTA and CDR2 FQGTGA. The CDR3 has 14 amino acids. V lost 5 bases, J lost 9 bases, and 7 bases stayed unmatched. Here the CDR3 DNA reads TGTGCCAGCAGCCAAGGGACAGTAGCTTCACCCCTCCACTTT. Its translation: CASSQGTVASPLHF.

V and J are TRBV9 and TRBJ2-3; TRBD2 aligns across 15 bases. The germline gives CDR1 SGDLS, CDR2 YYNGEE. The CDR3 is 17 residues long. Unmatched junction bases numbered 9, after V lost 4 bases and J lost 6 bases. CDR3 loop: CASSPGLAGGTRDTQYF. DNA for the CDR3: TGTGCCAGCAGCCCGGGACTAGCGGGGGGAACTAGGGATACGCAGTATTTT. Complete variable domain (other parts from reference TRBV9 and TRBJ2-3): DSGVTQTPKHLITATGQRVTLRCSPRSGDLSVYWYQQSLDQGLQFLIQYYNGEERAKGNILERFSAQQFPDLHSELNLSSLELGDSALYFCASSPGLAGGTRDTQYFGPGTRLTVL.

The count of this clone is one. The DNA of the CDR3 is TGTGCCAGCAGTCTCATGAGACCCCCGGAGGAAAAACTGTTTTTT. Translation: CASSLMRPPEEKLFF. V gene TRBV2 combines with J gene TRBJ1-4; D gene ambiguous. The CDR3 covers 15 residues. Trimming cost V 5 bases and J 8 bases, with 18 bases left between them. Germline-derived CDR1 and CDR2 are SNHLY and FYNNEI.

The V call is TRBV6-1, the J call TRBJ1-5; tentatively, D is TRBD1 (6 bases). CDR1 is MNHNS, CDR2 SASEGT, per germline. The germline V and J ends were trimmed by 3 bases and 6 bases, with 15 bases remaining between them. The CDR3 runs to 15 residues. The CDR3 reads CASSDPGAPGQPQHF. As DNA, the CDR3 is TGTGCCAGCAGTGACCCAGGGGCTCCGGGTCAGCCCCAGCATTTT.

This chain joins TRBV28 and TRBJ1-3, with TRBD1 identical over 10 bases. The CDR3 extends over 16 amino acids. V trimming: 6 bases; J trimming: 1 base; junction bases outside the gene matches: 6. In germline, CDR1 is MDHEN, CDR2 SYDVKM. The CDR3 DNA follows: TGTGCCAGCAGGTCCGGGACAGGGGTATCTGGAAACACCATATATTTT. It specifies CASRSGTGVSGNTIYF.

The CDR3 DNA sequence: TGTGCCAGCTCACCATTTCAGGCGGGACAGTTAAACTATGGCTACACCTTC. Its protein is CASSPFQAGQLNYGYTF. The chain uses TRBV18 and TRBJ1-2; the match to TRBD1 covers 7 bases. The CDR3 covers 17 residues. Germline V CDR1 and CDR2: KGHSH, LQKENI. The V segment lost 2 bases and the J segment 2 bases; nucleotides outside the gene matches: 11. Complete variable domain (other parts from reference TRBV18 and TRBJ1-2): NAGVMQNPRHLVRRRGQEARLRCSPMKGHSHVYWYRQLPEEGLKFMVYLQKENIIDESGMPKERFSAEFPKEGPSILRIQQVVRGDSAAYFCASSPFQAGQLNYGYTFGSGTRLTVV.

This clone was picked up one time. The chain combines TRBV7-3 with TRBJ2-3, with D maybe TRBD1 (6 bases). The CDR3 is made up of 16 amino acids. V lost 4 bases and J 5 bases, leaving 19 bases between the germline ends. Germline CDR1 reads SGHTA; CDR2 reads FQGTGA. CDR3 nucleotides: TGTGCCAGCAGCTCCTTGGAAGGGGGTGGGCGAGATACGCAGTATTTT. Encoded protein: CASSSLEGGGRDTQYF.

V gene TRBV23-1 combines with J gene TRBJ2-7; TRBD1 aligns across 11 bases. TRBV23-1 has ORF status, its function being uncertain. This CDR3 contains 17 residues. V gave up 2 bases and J gave up 4 bases; unmatched junction bases: 10. The CDR3 nucleotides read TGCGCCAGCAGTCAACCCTCGCCCGGGACAGGGGGATACGAGCAGTACTTC. Protein product: CASSQPSPGTGGYEQYF.

About this clone itself: Other DNA sequences in the same sample also yield this CDR3. V is TRBV19 and J is TRBJ1-1; a weak D match, TRBD1 (5 bases). The germline V and J ends were trimmed by 6 bases and 2 bases, with 10 bases remaining between them. CDR3 length: 13 amino acids. The V gene's germline CDR1 is LNHDA and CDR2 SQIVND (reference sequence). CDR3 in amino acids: CASSTTGNTEAFF. In DNA, the CDR3 is TGTGCCAGTAGCACTACAGGAAACACTGAAGCTTTCTTT.

There are a few counts of this clone. The rearrangement joins TRBV7-9 to TRBJ1-1; tentatively, D is TRBD1 (5 bases). Germline CDR1 reads SEHNR; CDR2 reads FQNEAQ (reference sequence). V was clipped by 6 bases and J by 0 bases, with 11 bases between them. CDR3 length: 14 amino acids. The CDR3 nucleotides are TGTGCCAGCAGATCCGGACACCTGAACACTGAAGCTTTCTTT. Its protein is CASRSGHLNTEAFF. The variable domain in full, completed from reference TRBV7-9 and TRBJ1-1, reads DTGVSQNPRHKITKRGQNVTFRCDPISEHNRLYWYRQTLGQGPEFLTYFQNEAQLEKSRLLSDRFSAERPKGSFSTLEIQRTEQGDSAMYLCASRSGHLNTEAFFGQGTRLTVV.

This clone is a singleton in its sample. The rearrangement uses TRBV5-6 and TRBJ1-6; 7 nucleotides agree with TRBD1. The CDR3 spans 16 residues. Germline V gene data show CDR1 as SGHDT and CDR2 as YYEEEE. Trimming removed 4 bases from V and 3 bases from J; junction bases left unmatched: 7. CDR3 coding DNA: TGTGCCAGCAGCGGGAACAGGGGCCTCTATAATTCACCCCTCCACTTT. Its translation is CASSGNRGLYNSPLHF.

The chain employs TRBV7-8 and TRBJ2-7; D is possibly TRBD1 (5 bases). Germline V CDR1 and CDR2: SGHVS, FQNEAQ. Trimming shortened V by 5 bases and J by 0 bases, and 11 bases separated the two germline ends. This CDR3 comprises 14 residues. This CDR3 is CASSRTTASYEQYF. The CDR3 DNA reads as TGTGCCAGCAGCCGAACGACAGCCTCCTACGAGCAGTACTTC.

V usage is TRBV7-2 and J usage is TRBJ2-3, with 9 bases aligning to TRBD2. The CDR3 contains 16 residues. The V segment lost 6 bases and the J segment 6 bases; nucleotides outside the gene matches: 13. Germline-derived CDR1 and CDR2 are SGHTA and FQGNSA. The CDR3 region is CASSQSPGLARDTQYF. The CDR3 bases are TGTGCCAGCAGTCAATCTCCGGGACTAGCACGGGATACGCAGTATTTT.

This sequence joins TRBV27 and TRBJ2-7, with 8 nucleotides matching TRBD2. Germline lookup yields CDR1 MNHEY and CDR2 SMNVEV (reference sequence). After removal of 6 bases from V and 0 bases from J, the junction contained 4 bases not matched to a gene. The length of the CDR3 is 14 residues. CDR3 region: CASRVAGPSYEQYF. The CDR3 bases are TGTGCCAGCAGGGTAGCGGGGCCCTCCTACGAGCAGTACTTC.

This chain joins TRBV3-1 (or the pseudogene TRBV3-2) and TRBJ1-1; D gene uncertain. CDR1 and CDR2 from the germline V gene are LGHDT and YNNKEL (reference sequence). The V end was cut by 3 bases, the J end by 0 bases, with 14 bases between. CDR3 size: 16 residues. The CDR3 region has the DNA TGTGCCAGCAGCCAGGGCAGTGGAATGATGAACACTGAAGCTTTCTTT. Its protein product is CASSQGSGMMNTEAFF.

The rearrangement joins TRBV19 to TRBJ1-4, with 8 bases that match TRBD1. V shed 5 bases, J shed 0 bases, and the junction held 5 bases outside the gene matches. The CDR3 consists of 16 residues. Germline V lookup: CDR1 LNHDA, CDR2 SQIVND (reference sequence). Here the CDR3 DNA reads TGTGCCAGTAGTCTACAGGGGGGCCCAACTAATGAAAAACTGTTTTTT. Translating gives CASSLQGGPTNEKLFF.

This chain uses TRBV24-1 with TRBJ1-2, with 9 bases fitting TRBD1. V was clipped by 3 bases and J by 4 bases; unmatched bases: 2. Germline-derived CDR1 and CDR2 are KGHDR and SFDVKD. The CDR3 has 14 residues. The CDR3 DNA follows: TGTGCCACCAGTGATGGGGGACAGGGCTATGGCTACACCTTC. It is translated as CATSDGGQGYGYTF.

The genes are TRBV5-4 and TRBJ1-3; 8 bases match TRBD1. This CDR3 region has 17 residues. Trimming cost V 4 bases and J 2 bases; bases outside gene matches: 11. Germline CDR1 and CDR2: SGHNT and YYREEE (reference sequence). In nucleotides, the CDR3 is TGTGCCAGCAGCCGACGTCACAGGGGGTCAACTGGAAACACCATATATTTT. It codes for CASSRRHRGSTGNTIYF. The full variable domain, rest sourced from reference TRBV5-4 and TRBJ1-3, is ETGVTQSPTHLIKTRGQQVTLRCSSQSGHNTVSWYQQALGQGPQFIFQYYREEENGRGNFPPRFSGLQFPNYSSELNVNALELDDSALYLCASSRRHRGSTGNTIYFGEGSWLTVV.

V and J are TRBV27 and TRBJ1-3; 8 bases are a match to TRBD1. The CDR3 consists of 16 residues. Germline CDR1 and CDR2: MNHEY and SMNVEV (reference sequence). Trimming at V came to 8 bases and at J to 0 bases, leaving 9 bases not matched to a gene. The CDR3 DNA reads TGTGCCAGCGGATGGACAGGGCAAAGCTCTGGAAACACCATATATTTT. This translates into CASGWTGQSSGNTIYF.

The chain has TRBV12-3 or TRBV12-4 and TRBJ2-7, with 8 nucleotides matching TRBD1. With V trimmed by 6 bases and J by 6 bases, 7 bases remained unmatched. The CDR3 is made up of 13 amino acids. CDR3 DNA sequence: TGTGCCAGCAGGATCGGGGACAGGCCCGAGCAGTACTTC. This encodes CASRIGDRPEQYF.

This clone was counted once. The chain recombines TRBV4-3 with TRBJ2-3; 11 bases match TRBD2. The CDR3 runs 16 residues. Germline V gene data show CDR1 as LGHNA and CDR2 as YSLEER. V gave up 0 bases and J gave up 6 bases; unmatched junction bases: 5. The CDR3 DNA is TGCGCCAGCAGCCAAGACCCTAGCGGGGGGTTGGATACGCAGTATTTT. Amino acid sequence: CASSQDPSGGLDTQYF.

V and J are TRBV19 and TRBJ1-1; TRBD1 matches at 10 bases. J gave up 1 base and V 6 bases, and 11 bases lay outside the gene matches. This CDR3 has 17 residues. CDR1 and CDR2 (germline): LNHDA, SQIVND (reference sequence). This chain's CDR3 is CASSPVTGGRRNTEAFF. In DNA form, the CDR3 reads TGTGCCAGTAGCCCGGTGACAGGGGGCAGGAGGAACACTGAAGCTTTCTTT.

This sequence joins TRBV7-9 and TRBJ2-7, with D maybe TRBD2 (6 bases). Germline assignment: CDR1 SEHNR and CDR2 FQNEAQ (reference sequence). Trimming removed 4 bases at V and 2 bases at J, with 9 bases between. This CDR3 contains 13 residues. The CDR3 DNA follows: TGTGCCAGCAGCTCGGGGGTAACCTACGAGCAGTACTTC. This gives the protein CASSSGVTYEQYF.

The CDR3: CASSSYTASQETQYF. The CDR3 DNA is TGTGCCAGCAGTTCCTACACAGCTTCCCAAGAGACCCAGTACTTC. V usage is TRBV27 and J usage is TRBJ2-5; D remains ambiguous. V was cut by 4 bases and J by 1 base, with 13 bases left in between. Germline V CDR1 and CDR2: MNHEY, SMNVEV (reference sequence). This CDR3 has 15 residues.

This clone was detected ten times or more. The V and J genes are TRBV4-2 and TRBJ2-3, with D tentatively TRBD2 (7 bases). V lost 1 base to trimming and J lost 2 bases, with 16 bases between them. This CDR3 contains 17 residues. Germline-derived CDR1 and CDR2 are LGHNA and YNFKEQ. The CDR3 here is CASSQVGRGTNTDTQYF. The CDR3 DNA sequence: TGTGCCAGCAGCCAAGTGGGGAGGGGGACTAACACAGATACGCAGTATTTT.

CDR3 nucleotide sequence: TGTGCCAGTAGTATAGAAGGGGCCAATTCACCCCTCCACTTT. Protein product: CASSIEGANSPLHF. This chain joins TRBV19 and TRBJ1-6; possible D gene TRBD1, 5 bases. This CDR3 region has 14 residues. Between the trimmed V and J ends, which lost 0 bases and 7 bases, there was a span of 7 bases. From germline, CDR1 is LNHDA and CDR2 SQIVND (reference sequence).

This clone turned up a few times. The V call is TRBV28, the J call TRBJ1-2; D unresolved. CDR3 size: 11 residues. CDR1 and CDR2 (germline): MDHEN, SYDVKM. V was cut by 6 bases and J by 8 bases, with 10 bases left in between. The CDR3 coding sequence is TGTGCCAGCAGCCACGAGGGCGGCTACACCTTC. Translating gives CASSHEGGYTF.